This T cell receptor beta chain emerged from a study of prognosis after radiotherapy for stage I lung cancer. Study background: Median age was almost 75 years (roughly 53 to 85) among 10 to 15 men and over 5 women.

On this clonotype: Its antigen is unidentified.

Two separate time points each saw a draw of roughly 5.8 milliliters of peripheral blood. Genomic DNA served as the source from which two-round multiplex PCR generated TCR beta CDR3 amplicons. Each TRBV and TRBJ gene had its own primer in the first PCR round. With universal primers, the second PCR round was performed. One entry per CDR3 protein results from TCRdb running MiXCR on the multiplex PCR reads. The table lists around 28,000 distinct CDR3 sequences, around half of them singletons. Study-wide findings and caveats: Gene usage of TRBV and TRBJ reportedly differed between patients with and without metastases.

The sequence was obtained from a donor over 45 with non-small cell lung cancer. Sequences were derived from PBMCs, sampled before or after stereotactic body radiation therapy (not recorded which).

This chain's CDR3 is CATRLRGDGNQPQHF. The CDR3 DNA is TGTGCCACTCGGCTGAGGGGCGATGGCAATCAGCCCCAGCATTTT. V usage is TRBV6-1 and J usage is TRBJ1-5; D might be TRBD1 (5 bases). Trimming took off 10 bases at V and 2 bases at J, with 18 bases between the two ends. The germline V gene has CDR1 MNHNS and CDR2 SASEGT. CDR3 length: 15 amino acids.